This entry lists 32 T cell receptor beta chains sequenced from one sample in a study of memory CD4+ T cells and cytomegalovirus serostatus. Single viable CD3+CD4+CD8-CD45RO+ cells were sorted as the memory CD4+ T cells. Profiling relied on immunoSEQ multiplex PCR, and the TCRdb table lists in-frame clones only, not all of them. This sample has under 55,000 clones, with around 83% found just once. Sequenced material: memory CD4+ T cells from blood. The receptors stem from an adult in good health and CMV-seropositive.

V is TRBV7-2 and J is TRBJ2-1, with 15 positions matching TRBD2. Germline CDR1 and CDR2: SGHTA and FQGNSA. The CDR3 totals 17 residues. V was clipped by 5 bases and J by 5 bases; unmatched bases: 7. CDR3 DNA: TGTGCCAGCAGCCCGCGGACTAGCGGGGGGGTCAACAATGAGCAGTTCTTC. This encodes CASSPRTSGGVNNEQFF.

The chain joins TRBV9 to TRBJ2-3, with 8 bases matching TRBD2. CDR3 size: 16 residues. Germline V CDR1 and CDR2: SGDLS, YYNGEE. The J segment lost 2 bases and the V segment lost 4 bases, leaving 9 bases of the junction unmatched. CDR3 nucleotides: TGTGCCAGCAGCCCCCGACAGCGGGGGCCCACAGATACGCAGTATTTT. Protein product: CASSPRQRGPTDTQYF.

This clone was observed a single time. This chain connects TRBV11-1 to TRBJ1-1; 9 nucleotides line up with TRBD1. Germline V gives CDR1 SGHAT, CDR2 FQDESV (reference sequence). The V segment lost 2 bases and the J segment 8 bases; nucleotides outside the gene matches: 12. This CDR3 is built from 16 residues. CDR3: CASSLWAGQGAAEAFF. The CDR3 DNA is TGTGCCAGCAGCTTATGGGCGGGACAGGGAGCTGCAGAAGCTTTCTTT.

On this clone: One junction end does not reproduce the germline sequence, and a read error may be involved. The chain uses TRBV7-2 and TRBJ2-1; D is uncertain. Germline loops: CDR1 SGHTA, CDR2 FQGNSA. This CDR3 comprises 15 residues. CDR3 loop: CASRLGQSSYNEQFF. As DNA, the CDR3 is TGTGCCAGCAGATTAGGCCAGAGCTCCTACAATGAGCAGTTCTTC. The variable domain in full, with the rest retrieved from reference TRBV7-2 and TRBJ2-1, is GAGVSQSPSNKVTEKGKDVELRCDPISGHTALYWYRQSLGQGLEFLIYFQGNSAPDKSGLPSDRFSAERTGGSVSTLTIQRTQQEDSAVYLCASRLGQSSYNEQFFGPGTRLTVL.

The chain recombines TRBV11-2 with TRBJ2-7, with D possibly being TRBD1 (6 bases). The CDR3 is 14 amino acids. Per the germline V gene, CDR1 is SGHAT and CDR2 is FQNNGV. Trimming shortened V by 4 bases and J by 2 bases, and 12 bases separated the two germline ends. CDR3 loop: CASSSQGYAYEQYF. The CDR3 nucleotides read TGTGCCAGCAGCTCTCAGGGGTACGCCTACGAGCAGTACTTC.

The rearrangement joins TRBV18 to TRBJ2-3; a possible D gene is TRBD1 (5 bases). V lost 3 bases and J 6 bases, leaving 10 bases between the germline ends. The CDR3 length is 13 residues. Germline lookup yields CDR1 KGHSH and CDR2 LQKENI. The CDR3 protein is CASSPSPGDTQYF. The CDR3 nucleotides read TGTGCCAGCTCACCTTCACCAGGGGATACGCAGTATTTT.

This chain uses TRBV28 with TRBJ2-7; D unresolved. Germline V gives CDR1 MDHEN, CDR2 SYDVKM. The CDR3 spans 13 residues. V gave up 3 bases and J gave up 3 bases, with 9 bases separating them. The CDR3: CASSFLVYYEQYF. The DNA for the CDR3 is TGTGCCAGCAGTTTTCTCGTCTACTACGAGCAGTACTTC.

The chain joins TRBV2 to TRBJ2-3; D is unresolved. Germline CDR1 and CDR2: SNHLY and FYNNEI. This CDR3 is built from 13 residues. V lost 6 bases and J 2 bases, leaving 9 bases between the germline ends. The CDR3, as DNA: TGTGCCAGCAGATACAAAGCCACAGATACGCAGTATTTT. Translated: CASRYKATDTQYF. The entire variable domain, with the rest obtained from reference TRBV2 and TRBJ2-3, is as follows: EPEVTQTPSHQVTQMGQEVILRCVPISNHLYFYWYRQILGQKVEFLVSFYNNEISEKSEIFDDQFSVERPDGSNFTLKIRSTKLEDSAMYFCASRYKATDTQYFGPGTRLTVL.

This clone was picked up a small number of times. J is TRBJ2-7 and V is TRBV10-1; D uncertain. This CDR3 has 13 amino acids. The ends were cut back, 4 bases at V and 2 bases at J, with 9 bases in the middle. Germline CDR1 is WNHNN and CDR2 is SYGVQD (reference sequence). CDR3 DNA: TGCGCCAGCAGTGGGCAAGGACCCTACGAGCAGTACTTC. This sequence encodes CASSGQGPYEQYF.

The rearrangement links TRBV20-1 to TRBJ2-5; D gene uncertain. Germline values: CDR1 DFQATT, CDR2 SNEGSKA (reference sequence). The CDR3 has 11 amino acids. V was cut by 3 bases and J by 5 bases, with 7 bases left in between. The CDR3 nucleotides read TGCAGTGCTAGTCGTGAGGAGACCCAGTACTTC. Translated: CSASREETQYF.

In DNA form, the CDR3 reads TGTGCCAGTAGAATCGGGAATCAGCCCCAGCATTTT. Translated, it gives CASRIGNQPQHF. The chain couples TRBV19 to TRBJ1-5, with D hard to call. Trimming took 6 bases from V and 4 from J, leaving 7 bases between them. This CDR3 is built from 12 residues. Germline CDR1 and CDR2: LNHDA and SQIVND (reference sequence).

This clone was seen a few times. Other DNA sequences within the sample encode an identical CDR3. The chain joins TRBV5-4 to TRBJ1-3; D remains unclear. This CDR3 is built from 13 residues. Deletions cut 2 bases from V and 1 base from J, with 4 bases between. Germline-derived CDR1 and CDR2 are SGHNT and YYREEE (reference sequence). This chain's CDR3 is CASSFNSGNTIYF. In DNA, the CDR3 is TGTGCCAGCAGCTTCAATTCTGGAAACACCATATATTTT.

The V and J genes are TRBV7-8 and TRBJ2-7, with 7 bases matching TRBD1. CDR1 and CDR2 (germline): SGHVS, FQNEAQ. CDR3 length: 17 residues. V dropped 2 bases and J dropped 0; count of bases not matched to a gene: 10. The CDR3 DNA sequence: TGTGCCAGCAGCTTACCGCCGAGCAGGGGGAGCTCCTACGAGCAGTACTTC. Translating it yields CASSLPPSRGSSYEQYF.

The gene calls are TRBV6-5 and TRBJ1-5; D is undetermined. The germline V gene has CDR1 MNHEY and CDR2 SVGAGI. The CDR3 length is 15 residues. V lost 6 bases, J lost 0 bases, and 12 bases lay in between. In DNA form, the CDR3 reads TGTGCCAGCAGCAGCCAGCCTTATAGCAATCAGCCCCAGCATTTT. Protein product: CASSSQPYSNQPQHF.

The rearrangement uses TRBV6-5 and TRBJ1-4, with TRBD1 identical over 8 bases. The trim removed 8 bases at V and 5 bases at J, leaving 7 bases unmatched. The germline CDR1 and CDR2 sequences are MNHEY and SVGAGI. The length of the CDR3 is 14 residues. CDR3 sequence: CASGIQGGNEKLFF. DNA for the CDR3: TGTGCCAGCGGAATACAGGGGGGAAATGAAAAACTGTTTTTT.

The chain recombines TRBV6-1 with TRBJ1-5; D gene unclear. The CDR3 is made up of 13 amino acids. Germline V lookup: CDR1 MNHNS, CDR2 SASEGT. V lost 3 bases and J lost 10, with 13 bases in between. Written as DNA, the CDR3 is TGTGCCAGCAGTGAGTCATCGGATCTCCCCCAGCATTTT. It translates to CASSESSDLPQHF.

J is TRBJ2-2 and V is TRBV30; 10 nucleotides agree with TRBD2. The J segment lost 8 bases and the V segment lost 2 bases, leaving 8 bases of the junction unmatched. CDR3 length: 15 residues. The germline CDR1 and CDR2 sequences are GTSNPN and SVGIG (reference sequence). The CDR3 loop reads CAWSRLAGELGELFF. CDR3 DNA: TGTGCCTGGAGTAGGCTAGCGGGAGAGTTGGGGGAGCTGTTTTTT.

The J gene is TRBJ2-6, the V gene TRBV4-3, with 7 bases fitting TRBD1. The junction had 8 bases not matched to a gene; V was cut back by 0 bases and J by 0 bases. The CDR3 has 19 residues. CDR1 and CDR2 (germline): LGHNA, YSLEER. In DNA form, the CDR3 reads TGCGCCAGCAGCCAAGAGTTACCAGGGGGTGCCTCTGGGGCCAACGTCCTGACTTTC. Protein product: CASSQELPGGASGANVLTF.

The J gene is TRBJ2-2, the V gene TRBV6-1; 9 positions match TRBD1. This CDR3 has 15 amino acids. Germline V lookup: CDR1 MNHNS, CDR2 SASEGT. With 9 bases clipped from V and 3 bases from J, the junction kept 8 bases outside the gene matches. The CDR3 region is CASLAGQGHTGELFF. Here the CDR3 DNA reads TGTGCCAGTCTCGCCGGACAGGGGCACACCGGGGAGCTGTTTTTT.

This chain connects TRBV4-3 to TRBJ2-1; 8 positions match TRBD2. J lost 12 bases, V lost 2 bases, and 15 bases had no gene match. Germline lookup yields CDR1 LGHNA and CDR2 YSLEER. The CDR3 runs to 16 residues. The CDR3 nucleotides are TGCGCCAGCAGCCAACAACTCGGGGGGGGCCCCCTTGGGCAGTTCTTC. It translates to CASSQQLGGGPLGQFF.

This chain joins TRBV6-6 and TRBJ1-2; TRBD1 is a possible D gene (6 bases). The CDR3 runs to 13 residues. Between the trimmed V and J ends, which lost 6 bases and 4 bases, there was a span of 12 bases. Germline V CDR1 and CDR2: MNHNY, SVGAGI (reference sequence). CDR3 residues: CASSKTGFYGYTF. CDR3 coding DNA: TGTGCCAGCAGCAAGACAGGTTTCTATGGCTACACCTTC.

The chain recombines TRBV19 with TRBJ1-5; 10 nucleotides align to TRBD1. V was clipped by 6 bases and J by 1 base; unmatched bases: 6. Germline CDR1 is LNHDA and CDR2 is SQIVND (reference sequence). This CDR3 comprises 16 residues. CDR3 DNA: TGTGCCAGTAGGGAGACAGGGGGCAGGAGCAATCAGCCCCAGCATTTT. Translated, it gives CASRETGGRSNQPQHF.

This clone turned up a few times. The chain's CDR3 is CSVAVAGNTIYF. The CDR3 DNA is TGCAGCGTTGCGGTAGCTGGAAACACCATATATTTT. The V and J genes are TRBV29-1 and TRBJ1-3, with D unclear. CDR3 size: 12 residues. V was cut by 4 bases and J by 2 bases, with 6 bases left in between. Per the germline V gene, CDR1 is SQVTM and CDR2 is ANQGSEA.

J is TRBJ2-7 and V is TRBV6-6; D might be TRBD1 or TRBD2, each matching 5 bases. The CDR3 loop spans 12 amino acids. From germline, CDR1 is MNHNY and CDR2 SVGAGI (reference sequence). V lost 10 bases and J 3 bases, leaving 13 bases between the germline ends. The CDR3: CATTAGSYEQYF. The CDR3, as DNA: TGTGCCACCACGGCAGGGAGCTACGAGCAGTACTTC.

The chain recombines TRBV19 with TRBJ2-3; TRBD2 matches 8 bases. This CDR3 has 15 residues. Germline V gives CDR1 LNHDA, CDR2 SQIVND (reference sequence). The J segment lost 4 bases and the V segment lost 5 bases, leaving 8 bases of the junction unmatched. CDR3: CASSGERESADTQYF. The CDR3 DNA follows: TGTGCCAGTAGTGGAGAGCGGGAGTCGGCAGATACGCAGTATTTT.

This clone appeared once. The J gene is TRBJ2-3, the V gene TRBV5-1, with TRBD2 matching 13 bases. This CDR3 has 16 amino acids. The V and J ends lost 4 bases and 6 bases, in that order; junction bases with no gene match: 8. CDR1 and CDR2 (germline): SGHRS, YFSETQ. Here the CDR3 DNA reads TGCGCCAGCAGCCCAGGACTAGCGGGAGTTTTTGATACGCAGTATTTT. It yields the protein CASSPGLAGVFDTQYF.

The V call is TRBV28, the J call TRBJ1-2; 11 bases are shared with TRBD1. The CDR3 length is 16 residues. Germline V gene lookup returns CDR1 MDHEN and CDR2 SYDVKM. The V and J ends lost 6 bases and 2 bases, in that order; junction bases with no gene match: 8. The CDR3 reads CASSHGQGAVNYGYTF. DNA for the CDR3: TGTGCCAGCAGCCACGGACAGGGGGCGGTCAACTATGGCTACACCTTC.

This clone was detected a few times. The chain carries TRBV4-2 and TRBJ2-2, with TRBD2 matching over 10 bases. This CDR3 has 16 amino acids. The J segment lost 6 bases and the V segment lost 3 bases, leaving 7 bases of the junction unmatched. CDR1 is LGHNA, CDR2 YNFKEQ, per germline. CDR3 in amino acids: CASSQMTSGYPGELFF. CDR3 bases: TGTGCCAGCAGCCAGATGACTAGCGGGTATCCCGGGGAGCTGTTTTTT.

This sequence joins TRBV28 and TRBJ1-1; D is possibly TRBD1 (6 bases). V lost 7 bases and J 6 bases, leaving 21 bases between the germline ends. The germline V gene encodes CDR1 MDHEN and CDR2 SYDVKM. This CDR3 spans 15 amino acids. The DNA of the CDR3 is TGTGCCAGCACCCGGGACACGTCGGACAGAGCTGAAGCTTTCTTT. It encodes CASTRDTSDRAEAFF.

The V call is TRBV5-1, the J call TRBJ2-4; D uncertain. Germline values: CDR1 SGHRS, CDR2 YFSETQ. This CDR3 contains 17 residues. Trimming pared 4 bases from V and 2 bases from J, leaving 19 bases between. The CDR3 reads CASSPSQSGPTKNIQYF. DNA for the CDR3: TGCGCCAGCAGCCCTTCCCAGTCGGGCCCTACCAAAAACATTCAGTACTTC.

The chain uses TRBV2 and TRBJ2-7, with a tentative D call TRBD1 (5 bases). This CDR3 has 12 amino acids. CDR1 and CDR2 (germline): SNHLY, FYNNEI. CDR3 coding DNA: TGTGCTGGGGAACAGGAGACTCAAAAGCAGTACTTC. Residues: CAGEQETQKQYF.

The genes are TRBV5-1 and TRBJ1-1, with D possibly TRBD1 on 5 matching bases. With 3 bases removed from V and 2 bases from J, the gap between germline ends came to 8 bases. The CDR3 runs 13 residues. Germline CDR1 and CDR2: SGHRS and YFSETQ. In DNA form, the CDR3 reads TGCGCCAGCAGCTCGGGGCCAAACACTGAAGCTTTCTTT. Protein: CASSSGPNTEAFF.